Only one count was recorded for the clone carrying this T cell receptor beta chain. Its antigen is still unknown. Patients were diagnosed from clinical symptoms, serum thyroxine, TRAb, thyroid ultrasound and orbital computed tomography. This entry is derived from a study of Graves' ophthalmopathy and Graves' hyperthyroidism. In the study overall: Prior to any treatment, peripheral blood was collected at the time of initial diagnosis. Regarding the study as a whole: Thyroid clonotypes that were expanded above 0.001 frequency mostly also appeared in blood. The model flagged ophthalmopathy progression at approximately 66% sensitivity and 72% to 75% specificity.

The sequenced template was RNA, covering the TCR beta CDR3 region. HTBI primers were used in a first-round RT-PCR, which preceded a second-round multiplex PCR. TCRdb independently ran MiXCR on the multiplex PCR reads; one entry per CDR3 protein. This sample yields 350,000 to 400,000 distinct CDR3 sequences, of which 15% to 19% are seen a single time; approximately 7% belongs to the top ten. V lost 10 bases to trimming and J lost 7 bases, with 17 bases between them. Germline lookup yields CDR1 SGHAT and CDR2 FQNNGV. The CDR3 covers 14 residues. The chain recombines TRBV11-2 with TRBJ1-6, with D perhaps matching TRBD1 (5 bases). The sequence derives from a woman in her late teens or twenties with stable Graves' hyperthyroidism. Sequencing was carried out using peripheral blood. The CDR3 spells CAIDTVAGNSPLHF. The CDR3, as DNA: TGTGCCATCGACACCGTGGCAGGGAATTCACCCCTCCACTTT.